This T cell receptor beta chain was retrieved from a study of STAT3 mutations in large granular lymphocyte leukemia. The study, taken as a whole, reports: In T-cell large granular lymphocyte leukemia, about half of patients showed multiple immunodominant subclonotypes.

This CDR3 is built from 17 residues. TCRdb's copy holds only in-frame clones and misses some; the assay was immunoSEQ multiplex PCR. The data contain approximately 9,100 clones, 92% of them singletons. On this clone itself: No antigen is known for it.

The clonotype comes from a man in his sixties with T-cell large granular lymphocyte leukemia. Some clones in this sample may be carry-over from other donors' samples. This chain joins TRBV21-1 and TRBJ2-5. TRBV21-1 is deemed a pseudogene. Sample: peripheral blood mononuclear cells. CDR3 loop: CASSSNKSVRSQETQYF. CDR3 DNA: TGTGCCAGCAGTAGCAATAAATCGGTCAGGTCTCAAGAGACCCAGTACTTC.